The 2 T cell receptor beta chains given below trace back to one sample, sequenced in a study of blood T cell repertoires in COVID-19. The data were produced by immunoSEQ multiplex PCR, yet TCRdb's version contains in-frame clones alone and is incomplete. The table records about 120,000 clones, approximately 87% of them present only once. The sample was peripheral blood. The receptors were gathered from a man aged 30 to 39 with acute or convalescent COVID-19.

The chain couples TRBV29-1 to TRBJ2-2; possible D gene TRBD2, 6 bases. Germline values: CDR1 SQVTM, CDR2 ANQGSEA. This CDR3 region has 14 residues. Trimming left V 2 bases short and J 7 bases short, with 14 bases between. The CDR3 sequence is CSVELGRRVGELFF. The CDR3 nucleotides read TGCAGCGTTGAACTGGGGAGGAGGGTCGGGGAGCTGTTTTTT.

This sequence joins TRBV5-1 and TRBJ1-2, with D perhaps TRBD1 (5 bases). Trimming took off 0 bases at V and 3 bases at J, with 15 bases between the two ends. This CDR3 comprises 16 residues. Germline CDR1 SGHRS, CDR2 YFSETQ. CDR3 residues: CASSLATANSHYGYTF. The CDR3, as DNA: TGCGCCAGCAGCTTGGCGACAGCGAATAGCCACTATGGCTACACCTTC.